Detailed here is one T cell receptor (beta chain). What it binds is unknown. These data belong to a study of metastatic and nonmetastatic thyroid tumors. In the study overall: Patients with malignant and benign thyroid disease provided blood and tumor or nodule tissue, whose repertoires were compared.

Whole-study findings and limits: The reported finding was significantly higher TCR beta diversity in malignant thyroid tumors relative to benign nodules, in blood and tumor.

Study processing details: Building a distant-metastasis classifier for papillary thyroid cancer drew on CDR3 differences across clinicopathological groups. Using MiXCR, TCRdb reanalyzed the PCR reads. Clone size and V and J calls follow TCRdb, not the original study. The sample yields under 45,000 clones, over 25% seen once. Each patient came to thyroid surgery without any prior treatment (of any kind). The source of this sequence is a male donor with papillary thyroid cancer or a benign thyroid nodule (not recorded which). Some clones in this sample may be carry-over from other donors' samples. Sequencing was carried out using blood.

CDR3 region: CASSEEVGVWDEPQHF. For the CDR3, the DNA is TGTGCCAGCAGTGAAGAAGTGGGGGTTTGGGACGAGCCCCAGCATTTT. V and J are TRBV6-1 and TRBJ1-5; weak D call: TRBD1 (5 bases). CDR3 length: 16 amino acids. V was pared by 1 base and J by 8 bases, with 18 bases between. Germline CDR1 is MNHNS and CDR2 is SASEGT.